Listed here are 27 T cell receptor beta chains from one sample, sequenced in a study of blood T cell repertoires in COVID-19. Generated by immunoSEQ multiplex PCR, the TCRdb table keeps only in-frame clones and is missing some. The repertoire holds approximately 240,000 clones, with 70% to 85% as singletons. Sequencing was carried out using peripheral blood. The receptors here all came from a woman in her thirties or forties who had recovered from COVID-19.

This clone was seen just once. The CDR3 carries no conserved terminal phenylalanine or tryptophan, so it likely arises from a read error. Because the CDR3's place on the DNA is in doubt, the DNA is left out and the CDR3 is given as listed by TCRdb. The chain recombines TRBV11-2 with TRBJ2-7; the D call TRBD1 from the table was never checked on the DNA. CDR1 and CDR2 (germline): SGHAT, FQNNGV. From its first to its last residue, the CDR3 has 13 amino acids. CDR3 loop: CASSWGGGTGPFI.

The rearrangement joins TRBV2 to TRBJ2-7; possible D gene TRBD2, 6 bases. CDR1 is SNHLY, CDR2 FYNNEI, per germline. The V end was cut by 6 bases, the J end by 6 bases, with 18 bases between. The CDR3 runs to 14 residues. The CDR3 DNA follows: TGTGCCAGCAGAAGGGACGGAGGGGCAGGCGAGCAGTACTTC. Its protein product is CASRRDGGAGEQYF.

This chain uses TRBV6-6 with TRBJ1-5; D gene ambiguous. Trimming pared 6 bases from V and 9 bases from J, leaving 15 bases between. CDR3 length: 13 residues. Looked up from germline, CDR1 is MNHNY and CDR2 is SVGAGI (reference sequence). The CDR3 DNA sequence: TGTGCCAGCAGCCCTCTCGGGGATCGGCCCCAGCATTTT. It translates to CASSPLGDRPQHF.

The V gene is TRBV11-3, the J gene TRBJ2-3, with TRBD1 matching 7 bases. Germline V gene lookup returns CDR1 SGHNT and CDR2 YENEEA. V was pared by 6 bases and J by 0 bases, with 12 bases of the junction left unmatched. The CDR3 has 17 amino acids. As DNA, the CDR3 is TGTGCCAGCAGTTTCATCCTACAGGGGCACAGCACAGATACGCAGTATTTT. This sequence encodes CASSFILQGHSTDTQYF.

This clone was found once. This chain joins TRBV3-1 (or the pseudogene TRBV3-2) and TRBJ2-1, with 11 nucleotides matching TRBD2. Germline-derived CDR1 and CDR2 are LGHDT and YNNKEL (reference sequence). Unmatched junction bases numbered 15, after V lost 0 bases and J lost 8 bases. The CDR3 length is 19 residues. CDR3 sequence (DNA): TGTGCCAGCAGCCAAGATCCAAAACTAGCGGGGGTTATGGTCTATGAGCAGTTCTTC. Protein: CASSQDPKLAGVMVYEQFF.

CDR3 amino acids: CASSRGSYGYTF. As DNA, the CDR3 is TGTGCCAGCAGCCGGGGTTCCTATGGCTACACCTTC. The chain has TRBV12-3 or TRBV12-4 and TRBJ1-2, with D hard to call. Trimming took off 6 bases at V and 4 bases at J, with 9 bases between the two ends. The CDR3 has 12 amino acids.

This chain uses TRBV4-3 with TRBJ1-2; D remains unclear. The CDR3 spans 16 residues. Looked up from germline, CDR1 is LGHNA and CDR2 is YSLEER. Trimming cost V 0 bases and J 6 bases, with 17 bases left between them. CDR3 DNA sequence: TGCGCCAGCAGCCAAGAAGGTGGACTCAGAGTAGATGGCTACACCTTC. Amino acids: CASSQEGGLRVDGYTF.

The CDR3 nucleotides read TGTGCCAGCAGCAGACAGGGCTTCCCTGAAGCTTTCTTT. It specifies CASSRQGFPEAFF. V is TRBV11-3 and J is TRBJ1-1; 7 bases map to TRBD1. V lost 5 bases and J lost 6; bases outside the gene matches: 6. CDR1 is SGHNT, CDR2 YENEEA, per germline. The CDR3 has 13 residues.

This chain connects TRBV6-4 to TRBJ1-2; no definite D call. Germline V gene sequence: CDR1 MRHNA, CDR2 SNTAGT. This CDR3 comprises 16 residues. Trimming stripped 6 bases from V and 5 bases from J, with 22 bases between. CDR3 DNA sequence: TGTGCCAGCAGAGTAACCCCCCCTCACGACTCATATGGCTACACCTTC. This sequence encodes CASRVTPPHDSYGYTF.

V is TRBV10-3 and J is TRBJ1-2; D unclear. The CDR3 sequence is 14 residues long. V lost 4 bases and J 8 bases, leaving 17 bases between the germline ends. In germline, CDR1 is ENHRY, CDR2 SYGVKD. CDR3 loop: CAISGEGNYGGYTF. The CDR3 DNA reads TGTGCCATCAGTGGAGAGGGTAACTATGGCGGCTACACCTTC.

The V and J genes are TRBV5-1 and TRBJ2-2, with 7 positions matching TRBD1. Germline assignment: CDR1 SGHRS and CDR2 YFSETQ. The trim removed 6 bases at V and 3 bases at J, leaving 2 bases unmatched. The CDR3 has 13 amino acids. The CDR3 sequence is CASTGTDTGELFF. The CDR3 DNA is TGCGCCAGCACCGGGACAGACACCGGGGAGCTGTTTTTT.

The CDR3: CASSTQGDGELFF. The CDR3 region has the DNA TGCGCCAGCAGCACACAGGGCGACGGGGAGCTGTTTTTT. The V gene is TRBV5-1, the J gene TRBJ2-2; the D gene is possibly TRBD1 (6 bases). V lost 4 bases to trimming and J lost 7 bases, with 11 bases between them. This CDR3 contains 13 residues. The germline gives CDR1 SGHRS, CDR2 YFSETQ.

The V gene is TRBV3-1 (or the pseudogene TRBV3-2), the J gene TRBJ1-2; D ambiguous. V was cut by 0 bases and J by 0 bases, with 11 bases left in between. The CDR3 sequence is 16 residues long. Germline lookup yields CDR1 LGHDT and CDR2 YNNKEL (reference sequence). CDR3 in DNA: TGTGCCAGCAGCCAAGATCTTGGCAAAGCTAACTATGGCTACACCTTC. Protein product: CASSQDLGKANYGYTF.

The V call is TRBV11-3, the J call TRBJ1-1; a possible D gene is TRBD1 (6 bases). CDR3 length: 14 amino acids. Germline CDR1 is SGHNT and CDR2 is YENEEA. V lost 5 bases and J lost 1, with 11 bases in between. The CDR3 reads CASSPRGGNTEAFF. Written as DNA, the CDR3 is TGTGCCAGCAGCCCCCGAGGGGGGAACACTGAAGCTTTCTTT.

This clone was counted once. The V gene is TRBV9, the J gene TRBJ2-1, with 7 bases lining up with TRBD2. V shed 0 bases, J shed 1 base, and the junction held 4 bases outside the gene matches. CDR1 SGDLS and CDR2 YYNGEE come from the germline V gene. The CDR3 spans 16 residues. The CDR3 loop reads CASSVEGGGSYNEQFF. In DNA form, the CDR3 reads TGTGCCAGCAGCGTAGAGGGCGGGGGTTCCTACAATGAGCAGTTCTTC.

This clone was counted between two and nine times. V gene TRBV5-1 combines with J gene TRBJ1-3; D is possibly TRBD1 (6 bases). The V and J ends lost 4 bases and 3 bases respectively, with 17 bases between them. CDR1 SGHRS and CDR2 YFSETQ come from the germline V gene. This CDR3 is 16 amino acids long. The CDR3: CASSPEQGFGGNTIYF. The CDR3 nucleotides are TGCGCCAGCAGCCCGGAACAGGGTTTTGGTGGAAACACCATATATTTT.

The chain has TRBV20-1 and TRBJ2-3, with TRBD2 identical over 8 bases. From germline, CDR1 is DFQATT and CDR2 SNEGSKA (reference sequence). The CDR3 totals 15 residues. The junction had 9 bases not matched to a gene; V was cut back by 3 bases and J by 4 bases. The CDR3 nucleotides read TGCAGTGCTAGTACGGGGGGGGGACCCTCAGATACGCAGTATTTT. Amino acid sequence: CSASTGGGPSDTQYF.

This sequence joins TRBV10-3 and TRBJ2-7; 14 nucleotides line up with TRBD2. CDR1 and CDR2 from the germline V gene are ENHRY and SYGVKD. The ends lost 9 bases at V and 3 bases at J; junction bases unmatched: 7. This CDR3 spans 15 amino acids. The CDR3 sequence is CAIGTSGGLGYEQYF. The CDR3 region has the DNA TGTGCCATAGGGACTAGCGGGGGACTTGGCTACGAGCAGTACTTC.

V is TRBV5-6 and J is TRBJ1-1; perhaps TRBD1 as D (6 bases). The germline V gene has CDR1 SGHDT and CDR2 YYEEEE. The CDR3 is 15 residues long. With 4 bases removed from V and 4 bases from J, the gap between germline ends came to 17 bases. The CDR3 bases are TGTGCCAGCAGCCTCCACAGGGCCCCCCGCACTGAAGCTTTCTTT. It yields the protein CASSLHRAPRTEAFF.

The chain has TRBV5-4 and TRBJ1-6; a weak D match, TRBD1 (5 bases). Germline loops: CDR1 SGHNT, CDR2 YYREEE (reference sequence). V was clipped by 3 bases and J by 8 bases, with 12 bases between them. The length of the CDR3 is 14 residues. In DNA, the CDR3 is TGTGCCAGCAGCTCTTCCTCGACAGATTCACCCCTCCACTTT. It is translated as CASSSSSTDSPLHF. Full variable domain (outside the CDR3, taken from reference TRBV5-4 and TRBJ1-6): ETGVTQSPTHLIKTRGQQVTLRCSSQSGHNTVSWYQQALGQGPQFIFQYYREEENGRGNFPPRFSGLQFPNYSSELNVNALELDDSALYLCASSSSSTDSPLHFGNGTRLTVT.

The chain employs TRBV9 and TRBJ1-2; 7 nucleotides line up with TRBD1. The CDR3 sequence is 14 residues long. Trimming at V came to 3 bases and at J to 4 bases, leaving 6 bases not matched to a gene. Germline CDR1 and CDR2: SGDLS and YYNGEE. In DNA form, the CDR3 reads TGTGCCAGCAGCGCAGACAGGGTCCCCTATGGCTACACCTTC. The encoded protein is CASSADRVPYGYTF.

The chain's CDR3 is CASSLGLQDAEPQHF. The CDR3 nucleotides read TGTGCCAGCAGCTTGGGGTTACAGGATGCCGAGCCCCAGCATTTT. The genes are TRBV5-5 and TRBJ1-5; D might be TRBD1 (5 bases). Germline assignment: CDR1 SGHKS and CDR2 YYEKEE (reference sequence). V was shortened by 0 bases and J by 8 bases, with 15 bases between the two germline ends. The CDR3 loop spans 15 amino acids. Full variable domain (missing parts from reference TRBV5-5 and TRBJ1-5): DAGVTQSPTHLIKTRGQQVTLRCSPISGHKSVSWYQQVLGQGPQFIFQYYEKEERGRGNFPDRFSARQFPNYSSELNVNALLLGDSALYLCASSLGLQDAEPQHFGDGTRLSIL.

This clone occurred a few times. The chain couples TRBV19 to TRBJ1-5; 9 bases map to TRBD1. The ends lost 6 bases at V and 6 bases at J; junction bases unmatched: 0. The CDR3 is made up of 12 amino acids. Germline CDR1 reads LNHDA; CDR2 reads SQIVND (reference sequence). CDR3: CASRTGGQPQHF. The CDR3 DNA follows: TGTGCCAGTAGGACAGGGGGTCAGCCCCAGCATTTT.

This clone was detected only a few times. J is TRBJ1-1 and V is TRBV12-3 or TRBV12-4, with D tentatively TRBD1 (6 bases). V lost 6 bases, J lost 11 bases, and 16 bases lay in between. The CDR3 runs 12 residues. CDR3 bases: TGTGCCAGCAGCCCTAACAGGGTGGGGGCTTTCTTT. It encodes CASSPNRVGAFF.

The chain combines TRBV7-9 with TRBJ2-5; the match to TRBD1 covers 7 bases. Germline lookup yields CDR1 SEHNR and CDR2 FQNEAQ (reference sequence). CDR3 size: 13 residues. The junction had 5 bases not matched to a gene; V was cut back by 5 bases and J by 5 bases. CDR3 in DNA: TGTGCCAGCAGCCACAGGGGTGAGGAGACCCAGTACTTC. The encoded protein is CASSHRGEETQYF.

This clone was recorded a few times. The chain combines TRBV6-5 with TRBJ1-1; D is perhaps TRBD1 (5 bases). The V and J ends lost 7 bases and 2 bases respectively, with 17 bases between them. Germline CDR1 is MNHEY and CDR2 is SVGAGI. This CDR3 comprises 15 residues. The CDR3 DNA is TGTGCCAGCATTTCTACGGGGGTTGTAAACACTGAAGCTTTCTTT. Its protein product is CASISTGVVNTEAFF.

The V gene is TRBV6-5, the J gene TRBJ1-2; possible D gene TRBD1, 5 bases. The germline V and J ends were trimmed by 6 bases and 7 bases, with 15 bases remaining between them. The CDR3 is 13 residues long. Germline V gives CDR1 MNHEY, CDR2 SVGAGI. The CDR3 DNA sequence: TGTGCCAGCAGACCAGGCAGGGTTTTTGGCTACACCTTC. It translates to CASRPGRVFGYTF.